This is a list of T cell receptor beta chains from one sample in a study of identifying expanded T cells in peripheral blood. Assay used: immunoSEQ multiplex PCR; TCRdb lists only in-frame clones, some missing. The sample consists of about 110,000 clones, 88% of them appearing once. The sequenced material came from blood. These receptors were taken from a person aged 18-70 years in good health. Both conserved end residues are part of each CDR3. Fields, in order: CDR3 length, J gene, clone size, D gene, V gene, CDR3 protein, CDR3 DNA. The D gene is left open where the match is weak. Size values are once, few and many counts, or a class for expanded clones, and some rows have none.

>13|TRBJ2-7|once|TRBD2|TRBV18
CASSPGLSPEQYF
TGTGCCAGCTCACCGGGACTATCTCCGGAGCAGTACTTC
>17|TRBJ1-5|-|TRBD1|TRBV7-9
CASSLGIRDRVPQPQHF
TGTGCCAGCAGCTTAGGAATACGGGACAGGGTGCCTCAGCCCCAGCATTTT
>14|TRBJ2-5|-|TRBD1|TRBV14
CASSLPGQKETQYF
TGTGCCAGCAGCCTCCCGGGACAGAAAGAGACCCAGTACTTC
>11|TRBJ1-4|-|-|TRBV2
CASSVLEKLFF
TGTGCCAGCAGTGTTTTAGAAAAACTGTTTTTT
>15|TRBJ1-6|-|TRBD1|TRBV4-1
CASSQGTGQGSPLHF
TGCGCCAGCAGCCAAGGGACAGGGCAGGGTTCACCCCTCCACTTT
>16|TRBJ1-5|-|-|TRBV7-9
CASSLGEKGPNQPQHF
TGTGCCAGCAGCTTAGGTGAGAAGGGCCCGAATCAGCCCCAGCATTTT
>14|TRBJ1-2|-|TRBD1|TRBV4-3
CASSNKQGNYGYTF
TGCGCCAGCAGCAATAAACAGGGGAACTATGGCTACACCTTC
>17|TRBJ2-1|once|-|TRBV4-1
CASSPTPPAGVYNEQFF
TGCGCCAGCAGCCCTACCCCCCCAGCCGGGGTTTACAATGAGCAGTTCTTC
>11|TRBJ2-7|-|-|TRBV30
CAWSVLDGKYF
TGTGCCTGGAGTGTCCTAGACGGGAAGTACTTC
>14|TRBJ1-2|-|-|TRBV2
CASRRDLGVYGYTF
TGTGCCAGCAGGCGGGATTTAGGGGTCTATGGCTACACCTTC
>21|TRBJ1-1|-|-|TRBV6-4
CASSDSFFSGVDVPRNTEAFF
TGTGCCAGCAGTGACTCTTTCTTTTCTGGGGTCGACGTGCCACGGAACACTGAAGCTTTCTTT
>13|TRBJ2-5|-|TRBD2|TRBV7-8
CASSSGLAETQYF
TGTGCCAGCAGCTCTGGACTAGCGGAGACCCAGTACTTC
>14|TRBJ1-2|-|-|TRBV6-5
CASSYSAANYGYTF
TGTGCCAGCAGTTACTCAGCTGCTAACTATGGCTACACCTTC
>14|TRBJ2-7|-|-|TRBV29-1
CSVEEGLPTYEQYF
TGCAGCGTTGAAGAAGGACTGCCAACCTACGAGCAGTACTTC
>14|TRBJ1-2|once|TRBD1|TRBV5-4
CASSSGQGNYGYTF
TGTGCCAGCAGCTCGGGACAGGGTAACTATGGCTACACCTTC
>15|TRBJ1-1|-|-|TRBV28
CASSRKQGSGTEAFF
TGTGCCAGCAGTCGAAAACAGGGTTCCGGCACTGAAGCTTTCTTT
>15|TRBJ2-5|-|TRBD1|TRBV7-9
CASSPGQGARETQYF
TGTGCCAGCAGCCCGGGACAGGGGGCTCGAGAGACCCAGTACTTC
>16|TRBJ1-3|-|TRBD1|TRBV23-1
CASTPGWGQRENTIYF
TGCGCCAGCACCCCGGGGTGGGGACAGCGAGAAAACACCATATATTTT
>14|TRBJ1-1|-|TRBD1|TRBV14
CASSRQGMNTEAFF
TGTGCCAGCAGCCGACAGGGGATGAACACTGAAGCTTTCTTT
>11|TRBJ1-3|few|-|TRBV20-1
CSVLEGNTIYF
TGCAGCGTCTTGGAGGGAAACACCATATATTTT
>17|TRBJ1-5|-|TRBD1|TRBV5-1
CASSPDTRTGNNQPQHF
TGCGCCAGCAGCCCGGACACGAGGACAGGAAACAATCAGCCCCAGCATTTT
>15|TRBJ2-3|-|TRBD2|TRBV7-2
CASSAGTRHTDTQYF
TGTGCCAGCAGCGCCGGGACTAGGCATACAGATACGCAGTATTTT
>15|TRBJ2-2|-|-|TRBV9
CASSVSPGNTGELFF
TGTGCCAGCAGCGTATCCCCGGGGAACACCGGGGAGCTGTTTTTT
>14|TRBJ1-2|-|-|TRBV7-9
CASSPETGRYGYTF
TGTGCCAGCAGCCCAGAGACCGGTCGCTATGGCTACACCTTC
>15|TRBJ2-7|-|TRBD1|TRBV7-8
CASSPGQGRSGEQYF
TGTGCCAGCAGCCCCGGACAGGGGAGGTCGGGCGAGCAGTACTTC
>13|TRBJ1-5|once|-|TRBV6-1
CASSRTGNQPQHF
TGTGCCAGCAGTCGGACCGGCAATCAGCCCCAGCATTTT
>19|TRBJ2-1|-|TRBD2|TRBV4-2
CASSQDPLWTSGNYNEQFF
TGTGCCAGCAGCCAAGATCCCCTTTGGACTAGCGGAAATTACAATGAGCAGTTCTTC
>14|TRBJ2-7|-|TRBD2|TRBV28
CASSSTGTTYEQYF
TGTGCCAGCAGTTCTACCGGGACTACCTACGAGCAGTACTTC
>14|TRBJ1-2|-|-|TRBV18
CASSPLAGTSGYTF
TGTGCCAGCTCACCATTAGCAGGAACCAGCGGCTACACCTTC
>14|TRBJ1-2|-|TRBD1|TRBV7-2
CASSLGQGSNGYTF
TGTGCCAGCAGCTTAGGACAGGGATCCAATGGCTACACCTTC
>15|TRBJ2-3|-|TRBD2|TRBV5-6
CASSTGLASTDTQYF
TGTGCCAGCAGCACTGGACTAGCTAGCACAGATACGCAGTATTTT
>12|TRBJ2-5|-|-|TRBV2
CASSVLGETQYF
TGTGCCAGCAGTGTCCTAGGAGAGACCCAGTACTTC
>12|TRBJ1-1|-|-|TRBV28
CASSLFDTEAFF
TGTGCCAGCAGTTTATTCGACACTGAAGCTTTCTTT
>16|TRBJ2-7|once|-|TRBV5-1
CASSLEGGGPHYEQYF
TGCGCCAGCAGCTTGGAAGGGGGAGGGCCACACTACGAGCAGTACTTC
>13|TRBJ1-2|few|TRBD1|TRBV30
CAWRDSASGGYTF
TGTGCCTGGCGGGACAGCGCCTCGGGTGGCTACACCTTC
>12|TRBJ2-7|-|-|TRBV7-9
CASSAQTYEQYF
TGTGCCAGCAGCGCGCAGACCTACGAGCAGTACTTC
>14|TRBJ1-2|-|TRBD1|TRBV6-6
CASSFSGTGTGYTF
TGTGCCAGCAGTTTTTCCGGGACAGGAACCGGCTACACCTTC
>14|TRBJ1-1|-|-|TRBV6-1
CASSARQRNTEAFF
TGTGCCAGCAGCGCCAGACAGCGGAACACTGAAGCTTTCTTT
>15|TRBJ2-2|once|TRBD2|TRBV7-9
CASRLSGADTGELFF
TGTGCCAGCAGATTAAGCGGGGCGGACACCGGGGAGCTGTTTTTT
>12|TRBJ2-5|-|-|TRBV18
CASSPGLETQYF
TGTGCCAGCTCACCAGGGCTGGAGACCCAGTACTTC
>16|TRBJ2-7|-|TRBD2|TRBV7-8
CASSQGTSGEWREQYF
TGTGCCAGCAGCCAAGGGACTAGCGGGGAGTGGAGAGAGCAGTACTTC